The 21 T cell receptor beta chains given below trace back to one sample, sequenced in a study of early T cells in non-severe SARS-CoV-2 infection. TCRdb passed the 5' RACE reads through MiXCR, listing each CDR3 protein once. The data show 20,000 to 25,000 distinct CDR3 sequences, about 5.2% seen once. The material sequenced was whole blood. Receptor source: an adult who was a healthcare worker with PCR-confirmed SARS-CoV-2 infection or an uninfected control (not recorded which).

The sample holds a few counts of this clonotype. The chain links TRBV7-9 to TRBJ2-1, with TRBD1 as a possible D gene (5 bases). The CDR3 runs to 15 residues. CDR1 SEHNR and CDR2 FQNEAQ come from the germline V gene (reference sequence). V was clipped by 5 bases and J by 3 bases, with 14 bases between them. The CDR3 nucleotides are TGTGCCAGCAGCCCCCCAGGGAACGTCTACAATGAGCAGTTCTTC. This encodes CASSPPGNVYNEQFF. The whole variable domain, remainder taken from reference TRBV7-9 and TRBJ2-1, is DTGVSQNPRHKITKRGQNVTFRCDPISEHNRLYWYRQTLGQGPEFLTYFQNEAQLEKSRLLSDRFSAERPKGSFSTLEIQRTEQGDSAMYLCASSPPGNVYNEQFFGPGTRLTVL.

This clonotype was recorded at least ten times. The V gene is TRBV29-1, the J gene TRBJ2-2; 8 bases map to TRBD1. The CDR3 has 17 residues. Trimming cost V 1 base and J 3 bases; bases outside gene matches: 10. CDR1 and CDR2 (germline): SQVTM, ANQGSEA. In DNA form, the CDR3 reads TGCAGCGTTGAAGGCCCAGGACAGGGAAGATACACCGGGGAGCTGTTTTTT. Its protein is CSVEGPGQGRYTGELFF.

This chain joins TRBV5-6 and TRBJ2-3, with D unresolved. The CDR3 is 11 residues long. The V gene lost 5 bases and the J gene lost 6 bases, with 7 bases spanning the gap. Germline CDR1 and CDR2: SGHDT and YYEEEE. CDR3 DNA: TGTGCCAGCAGGCTCTCTGATACGCAGTATTTT. Protein: CASRLSDTQYF.

Many counts were recorded for this clonotype. The gene calls are TRBV6-4 and TRBJ2-2, with a weak D call TRBD1 (6 bases). The CDR3 sequence is 16 residues long. The ends were cut back, 2 bases at V and 0 bases at J, with 10 bases in the middle. CDR1 and CDR2 (germline): MRHNA, SNTAGT. The CDR3 is CASSDTRDTNTGELFF. CDR3 DNA: TGTGCCAGCAGTGACACCCGGGACACGAACACCGGGGAGCTGTTTTTT.

This clonotype has at least ten counts. This rearrangement joins TRBV4-2 to TRBJ1-2; D unresolved. The CDR3 is 16 residues long. In germline, CDR1 is LGHNA, CDR2 YNFKEQ. Deletions cut 0 bases from V and 2 bases from J, with 13 bases between. CDR3 sequence: CASSQDLRSFNYGYTF. The CDR3 nucleotides read TGTGCCAGCAGCCAAGATCTAAGGTCCTTCAACTATGGCTACACCTTC.

This clonotype was seen at least ten times. The chain is built from TRBV6-1 and TRBJ1-2, with D hard to call. V was clipped by 7 bases and J by 3 bases, with 12 bases between them. Germline CDR1 and CDR2: MNHNS and SASEGT. The CDR3 loop spans 13 amino acids. Here the CDR3 DNA reads TGTGCCAGCATGCGGACGGACTACTATGGCTACACCTTC. Translated: CASMRTDYYGYTF.

This clonotype showed up many times. The chain is built from TRBV5-5 and TRBJ1-5; 10 positions match TRBD1. Germline CDR1 is SGHKS and CDR2 is YYEKEE (reference sequence). The CDR3 loop spans 14 amino acids. V shed 4 bases and J 7 bases; nucleotides not matched to a gene: 5. DNA of the CDR3: TGTGCCAGCAGCCCGGACAGGGGGAACCAGCCCCAGCATTTT. It codes for CASSPDRGNQPQHF.

This clonotype occurred many times. The J gene is TRBJ1-1, the V gene TRBV5-1, with TRBD1 identical over 9 bases. The CDR3 is made up of 15 amino acids. Per the germline V gene, CDR1 is SGHRS and CDR2 is YFSETQ. V dropped 4 bases and J dropped 2; count of bases not matched to a gene: 6. CDR3 region: CASSPGDRENTEAFF. CDR3 DNA: TGCGCCAGCAGCCCGGGGGACAGGGAAAACACTGAAGCTTTCTTT.

Of note for this clonotype: A clone one base away is much larger, so this may be a read error. The CDR3 DNA reads as TGTGCCAGCTCGGAGAAAGGAAACAATGAGCAGTTCTTC. This sequence encodes CASSEKGNNEQFF. The chain is built from TRBV6-2 or TRBV6-3 and TRBJ2-1; D call uncertain. The CDR3 is 13 residues long. Trimming cost V 8 bases and J 5 bases, with 13 bases left between them. Looked up from germline, CDR1 is MNHEY and CDR2 is SVGEGT.

In its sample, this clonotype was seen a few times. This chain links TRBV27 with TRBJ2-1; TRBD2 agrees at 7 bases. The CDR3 totals 14 residues. Per germline, CDR1 MNHEY and CDR2 SMNVEV (reference sequence). Losses at the gene ends were 6 bases for V and 10 bases for J; bases not matched to a gene: 12. The CDR3 loop is CASSDVGGRREQFF. CDR3 nucleotide sequence: TGTGCCAGCAGCGATGTTGGCGGGAGACGGGAGCAGTTCTTC.

The V gene is TRBV7-9, the J gene TRBJ2-3; 10 nucleotides align to TRBD2. This CDR3 is built from 17 residues. The ends lost 1 base at V and 3 bases at J; junction bases unmatched: 7. Germline loops: CDR1 SEHNR, CDR2 FQNEAQ (reference sequence). The CDR3 protein is CASSLGAASGSTDTQYF. In DNA form, the CDR3 reads TGTGCCAGCAGCTTAGGGGCGGCTAGCGGGAGTACAGATACGCAGTATTTT.

This clonotype was seen at least ten times. The chain employs TRBV28 and TRBJ2-3; D is unresolved. V lost 6 bases and J 5 bases, leaving 6 bases between the germline ends. Germline CDR1 reads MDHEN; CDR2 reads SYDVKM. CDR3 length: 11 amino acids. The CDR3 protein is CASRTGDTQYF. Here the CDR3 DNA reads TGTGCCAGCAGGACTGGAGATACGCAGTATTTT.

This clonotype was counted ten times or more. The V gene is TRBV7-9, the J gene TRBJ1-4; TRBD1 aligns across 9 bases. There are 15 residues in the CDR3. The germline CDR1 and CDR2 sequences are SEHNR and FQNEAQ (reference sequence). V lost 5 bases, J lost 3 bases, and 4 bases stayed unmatched. The CDR3 nucleotides are TGTGCCAGCAGCACACAGGGGGCAGCTAATGAAAAACTGTTTTTT. Residues: CASSTQGAANEKLFF.

This clonotype has ten or more counts. The chain links TRBV5-5 to TRBJ1-5, with D possibly being TRBD1 (6 bases). V was shortened by 3 bases and J by 3 bases, with 10 bases between the two germline ends. The CDR3 runs to 14 residues. Germline V gene sequence: CDR1 SGHKS, CDR2 YYEKEE (reference sequence). The CDR3 region is CASSSPGANQPQHF. The DNA of the CDR3 is TGTGCCAGCAGCTCGCCAGGGGCCAATCAGCCCCAGCATTTT.

This clonotype has at least ten counts. This chain uses TRBV12-3 or TRBV12-4 with TRBJ2-1; D possibly corresponds to TRBD2 (5 bases). V lost 7 bases and J 8 bases, leaving 27 bases between the germline ends. The CDR3 is made up of 17 amino acids. The CDR3 loop is CASKLRPGEYLTHEQFF. The CDR3 DNA sequence: TGTGCCAGCAAATTACGGCCCGGGGAGTACCTTACACATGAGCAGTTCTTC.

This clonotype showed up many times. V and J are TRBV28 and TRBJ2-7; the match to TRBD1 covers 7 bases. Germline assignment: CDR1 MDHEN and CDR2 SYDVKM. CDR3 length: 12 residues. V was clipped by 6 bases and J by 6 bases; unmatched bases: 5. CDR3 in DNA: TGTGCCAGCAGGAGGACAGGTACCGAGCAGTACTTC. Its protein product is CASRRTGTEQYF.

This clonotype has a handful of counts. The chain joins TRBV11-1 to TRBJ2-3, with D possibly matching TRBD2 (5 bases). This CDR3 is built from 14 residues. CDR1 is SGHAT, CDR2 FQDESV, per germline (reference sequence). V was pared by 8 bases and J by 2 bases, with 14 bases between. In nucleotides, the CDR3 is TGTGCCAGCGGTGTAGGGAGCCACACAGATACGCAGTATTTT. Translating gives CASGVGSHTDTQYF.

The sample holds many counts of this clonotype. The chain couples TRBV6-5 to TRBJ2-1, with 9 bases aligning to TRBD1. CDR3 length: 13 amino acids. Germline V lookup: CDR1 MNHEY, CDR2 SVGAGI. J lost 7 bases, V lost 5 bases, and 3 bases had no gene match. The CDR3 DNA is TGTGCCAGCAGTCCCGGACAGGGGAATGAGCAGTTCTTC. Protein product: CASSPGQGNEQFF.

This clonotype was counted ten times or more. The genes are TRBV12-3 or TRBV12-4 and TRBJ2-5, with a weak D call TRBD1 (6 bases). The CDR3 runs 18 residues. Deletions cut 5 bases from V and 5 bases from J, with 27 bases between. This CDR3 is CASSPTDSTSGARETQYF. CDR3 nucleotide sequence: TGTGCCAGCAGTCCCACGGACAGTACCTCAGGCGCACGGGAGACCCAGTACTTC.

In its sample, this clonotype is medium-sized. This chain joins TRBV4-3 and TRBJ2-5; 7 nucleotides match TRBD1. Trimming cost V 4 bases and J 2 bases; bases outside gene matches: 4. The CDR3 covers 14 residues. Germline assignment: CDR1 LGHNA and CDR2 YSLEER. The DNA of the CDR3 is TGCGCCAGCAGCCCGACAGGGCGGCAAGAGACCCAGTACTTC. Its translation: CASSPTGRQETQYF.

V gene TRBV10-3 combines with J gene TRBJ1-2; perhaps TRBD1 as D (5 bases). The CDR3 consists of 14 residues. Per germline, CDR1 ENHRY and CDR2 SYGVKD. With 6 bases removed from V and 2 bases from J, the gap between germline ends came to 13 bases. CDR3 protein: CAIRRDRRNYGYTF. The CDR3 coding sequence is TGTGCCATCAGGCGGGACCGACGAAACTATGGCTACACCTTC.